The source of this TCR beta chain is a study of T cell repertoires and HLA-DP antigens listed by TCRdb under 2018. As for the study more broadly: An in vitro model of CD4+ T cell alloreactivity against allogeneic HLA-DP presented by transduced HeLa cells was used in the study. One alloantigen differed from self by one peptide-binding groove amino acid, whereas the other differed by ten, modelling structurally similar versus dissimilar alloantigens. The three donors, two male and one female, ranged from the 18-to-29 to the 60-to-69 age band. Average DNA input was roughly 200 ng for sorted CD137+CD4+ samples, compared with 900 to 1,500 ng for pre-culture CD4+ samples. Paper-wide results and their limitations: Clonality of sorted CD137+ cells was similar against both alloantigens (around 0.4) and much higher than in pre-culture samples (about 0.04). The study was limited by having only a few donors, by relying on a non-physiological HeLa antigen-presenting system, and by using total CD4+ responder cells. Naive and memory CD4+ repertoires were not analysed separately. Clones undetected before culture had an average cumulative frequency of about 35% against one allele and approximately 50% against the other.

Counted from cysteine to phenylalanine, this CDR3 has 15 amino acids. The retained sequence is limited to the CDR3, 45 bases, with the frame set at the first base. CDR1 is given as KGHSH and CDR2 as LQKENI, both from the germline V gene. Relative to germline, V is missing 0 bases and J is missing 7 bases, with 6 bases of the junction outside any gene match. With respect to this clone: It has no known antigen specificity. Base qualities are not at hand, and no much larger clone is one base apart.

TCRB CDR3 regions were amplified with the immunoSEQ multiplex PCR using forward primers for 54 TRBV segments and reverse primers for 13 TRBJ segments. Pre-culture CD4+ samples were sequenced at deep resolution, targeting 200,000 T cell genomes. Amplicons were sequenced on an Illumina HiSeq System, producing 87 bp reads covering the CDR3. Regarding the original processing steps: PCR and sequencing errors in the reads were corrected, and CDR3 regions were defined by aligning to IMGT reference sequences. Synthetic template pools were used to estimate counts of templates and unique rearrangements. Clonality was computed as 1 minus Pielou's evenness. Richness was estimated with the Daley-Smith estimator. Morisita's index was used to measure repertoire overlap. Clones present in cultured samples but not detected in the pre-culture repertoire of the same donor were defined as low-abundance clones. Imported from immuneACCESS, the table was reduced by TCRdb to in-frame sequences with V and J called. These copies leave out some clones; in studies compared against another copy, an unresolved V gene accounts for under half, and the cause of the remainder is not known. V and J calls and clone size are copied from that table; D and trimming were computed from the DNA. This sample comprises some 120,000 clones, 80% to 95% of them detected only once. The ten top clones hold around 0.25% of the sample.

Untouched CD4+ T cells were isolated from Ficoll-separated PBMC through negative selection with magnetic beads, and an average purity of approximately 98% was reached. Untouched CD4+ T cells were isolated with magnetic beads from Ficoll-separated PBMC, and a purity of roughly 98% was reached with negligible CD8+ contamination. Peripheral blood mononuclear cells were supplied by the buffy coats of three healthy blood donors, who served as the study donors. CMV seronegative status was shared by all three donors. Genomic DNA was extracted with the DNeasy Blood & Tissue Kit. For each subject, genomic DNA from sorted CD137+CD4+ cells and from pre-culture CD4+ baseline samples underwent TCRB sequencing.

Recombination connected TRBV18 to TRBJ2-1, with TRBD2 matching 7 junction bases. Sequencing was carried out using CD4+ T cells from PBMCs. The receptor comes from a woman between 18 and 30 years old in good health and CMV-seronegative. In nucleotides, the sequence is TGTGCCAGCTCACCACCGGCGGGAGCGAGGAATGAGCAGTTCTTC. Its translation reads: CASSPPAGARNEQFF.